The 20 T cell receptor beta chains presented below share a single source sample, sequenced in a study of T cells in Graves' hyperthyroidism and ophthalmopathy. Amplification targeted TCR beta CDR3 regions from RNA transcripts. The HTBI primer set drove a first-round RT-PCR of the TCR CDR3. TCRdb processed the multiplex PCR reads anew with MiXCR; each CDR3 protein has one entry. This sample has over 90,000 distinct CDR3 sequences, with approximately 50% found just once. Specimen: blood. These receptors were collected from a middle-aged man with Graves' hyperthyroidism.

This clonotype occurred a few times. The CDR3 nucleotides read TGCGCCAGCAGCCAAGGGACAGGGTTTTTATGGGGCTACACCTTC. Its protein product is CASSQGTGFLWGYTF. J is TRBJ1-2 and V is TRBV4-1, with TRBD1 identical over 8 bases. Trimming at V came to 1 base and at J to 8 bases, leaving 9 bases not matched to a gene. Germline lookup yields CDR1 MGHRA and CDR2 YSYEKL. This CDR3 has 15 amino acids.

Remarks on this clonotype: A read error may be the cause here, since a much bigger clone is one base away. The CDR3 bases are TGTGCCATCAGTCTAAGCGGCTTCGCATATACGCAGTATTTT. It translates to CAISLSGFAYTQYF. V and J are TRBV10-3 and TRBJ2-3; TRBD2 is a possible D gene (5 bases). V lost 5 bases, J lost 7 bases, and 16 bases lay in between. This CDR3 is 14 amino acids long. Germline-derived CDR1 and CDR2 are ENHRY and SYGVKD.

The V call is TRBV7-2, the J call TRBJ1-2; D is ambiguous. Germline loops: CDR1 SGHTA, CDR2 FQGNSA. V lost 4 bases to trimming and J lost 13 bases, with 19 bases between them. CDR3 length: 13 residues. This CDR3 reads CASSSDGFYGITF. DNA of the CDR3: TGTGCCAGCAGCTCTGACGGATTTTATGGCATCACCTTC.

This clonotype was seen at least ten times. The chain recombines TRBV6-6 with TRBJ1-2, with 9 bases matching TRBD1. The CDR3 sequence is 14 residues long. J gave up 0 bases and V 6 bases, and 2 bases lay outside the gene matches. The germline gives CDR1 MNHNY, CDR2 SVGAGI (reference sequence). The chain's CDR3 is CASRDRGANYGYTF. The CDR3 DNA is TGTGCCAGCAGGGACAGGGGCGCTAACTATGGCTACACCTTC.

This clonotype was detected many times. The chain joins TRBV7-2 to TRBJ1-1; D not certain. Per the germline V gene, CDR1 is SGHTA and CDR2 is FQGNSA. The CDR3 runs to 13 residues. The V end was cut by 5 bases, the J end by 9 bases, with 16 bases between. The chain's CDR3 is CASSDLEGIQAFF. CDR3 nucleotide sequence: TGTGCCAGCAGCGACCTTGAAGGGATTCAAGCTTTCTTT. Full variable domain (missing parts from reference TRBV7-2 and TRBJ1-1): GAGVSQSPSNKVTEKGKDVELRCDPISGHTALYWYRQSLGQGLEFLIYFQGNSAPDKSGLPSDRFSAERTGGSVSTLTIQRTQQEDSAVYLCASSDLEGIQAFFGQGTRLTVV.

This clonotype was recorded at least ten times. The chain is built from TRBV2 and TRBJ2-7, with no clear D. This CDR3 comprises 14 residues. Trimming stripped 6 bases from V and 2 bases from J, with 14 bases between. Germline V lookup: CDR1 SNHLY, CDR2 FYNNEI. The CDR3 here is CASSLGPFTYEQYF. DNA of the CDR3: TGTGCCAGCAGCCTCGGACCGTTTACCTACGAGCAGTACTTC.

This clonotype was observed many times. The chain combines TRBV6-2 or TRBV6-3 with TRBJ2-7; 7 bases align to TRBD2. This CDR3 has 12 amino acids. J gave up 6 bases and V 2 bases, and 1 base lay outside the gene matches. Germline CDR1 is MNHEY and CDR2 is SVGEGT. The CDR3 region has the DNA TGTGCCAGCAGTTACGCGGGGGTCGAGCAGTACTTC. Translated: CASSYAGVEQYF.

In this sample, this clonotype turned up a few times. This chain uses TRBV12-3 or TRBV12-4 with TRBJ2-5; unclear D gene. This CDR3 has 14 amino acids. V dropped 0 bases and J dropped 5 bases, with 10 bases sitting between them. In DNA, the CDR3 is TGTGCCAGCAGTTTAGCGCCGGGTGTTGAGACCCAGTACTTC. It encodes CASSLAPGVETQYF.

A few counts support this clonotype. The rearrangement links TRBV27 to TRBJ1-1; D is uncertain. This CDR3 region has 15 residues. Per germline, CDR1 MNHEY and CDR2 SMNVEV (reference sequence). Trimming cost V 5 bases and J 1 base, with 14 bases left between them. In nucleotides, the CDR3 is TGTGCCAGCAGTCCCCGTGGCGGGAGGAACACTGAAGCTTTCTTT. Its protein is CASSPRGGRNTEAFF.

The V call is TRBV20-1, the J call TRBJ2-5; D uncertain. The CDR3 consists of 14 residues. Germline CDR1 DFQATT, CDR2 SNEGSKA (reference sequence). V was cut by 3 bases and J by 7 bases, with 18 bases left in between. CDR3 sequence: CSARLRRWEWTQYF. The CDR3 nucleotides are TGCAGTGCTAGGCTTCGCAGGTGGGAATGGACCCAGTACTTC.

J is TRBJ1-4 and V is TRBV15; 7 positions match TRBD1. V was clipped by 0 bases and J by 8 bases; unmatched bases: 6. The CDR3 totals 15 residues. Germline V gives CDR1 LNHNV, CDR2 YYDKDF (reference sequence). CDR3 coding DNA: TGTGCCACCAGCAGAGACGGGACAGCCGCGGAAAAACTGTTTTTT. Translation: CATSRDGTAAEKLFF.

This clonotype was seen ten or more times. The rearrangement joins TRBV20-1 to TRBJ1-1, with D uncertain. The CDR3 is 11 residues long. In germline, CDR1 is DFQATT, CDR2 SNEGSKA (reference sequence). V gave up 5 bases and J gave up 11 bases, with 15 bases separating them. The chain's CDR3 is CSALNRPRAFF. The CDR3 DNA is TGCAGTGCTCTGAACCGCCCACGGGCTTTCTTT.

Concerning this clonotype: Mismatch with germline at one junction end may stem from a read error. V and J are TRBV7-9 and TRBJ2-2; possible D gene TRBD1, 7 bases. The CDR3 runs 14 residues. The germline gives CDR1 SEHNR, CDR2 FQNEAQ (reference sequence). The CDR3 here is CAGRPTTGAGELLF. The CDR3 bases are TGTGCCGGGAGGCCCACTACAGGGGCCGGGGAGCTGCTTTTT.

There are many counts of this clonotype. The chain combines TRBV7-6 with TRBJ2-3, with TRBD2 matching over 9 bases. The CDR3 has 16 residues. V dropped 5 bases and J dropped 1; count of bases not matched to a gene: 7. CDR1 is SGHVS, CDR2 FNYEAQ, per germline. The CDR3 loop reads CASSEIWTSGTDTQYF. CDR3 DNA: TGTGCCAGCAGCGAAATTTGGACTAGCGGCACAGATACGCAGTATTTT. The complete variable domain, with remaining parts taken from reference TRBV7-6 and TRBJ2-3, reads GAGVSQSPRYKVTKRGQDVALRCDPISGHVSLYWYRQALGQGPEFLTYFNYEAQQDKSGLPNDRFSAERPEGSISTLTIQRTEQRDSAMYRCASSEIWTSGTDTQYFGPGTRLTVL.

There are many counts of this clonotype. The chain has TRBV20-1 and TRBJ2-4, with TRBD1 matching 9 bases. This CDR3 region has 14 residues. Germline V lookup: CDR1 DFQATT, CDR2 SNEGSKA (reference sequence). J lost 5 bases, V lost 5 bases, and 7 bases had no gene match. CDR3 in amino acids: CSAFSTGGQNIQYF. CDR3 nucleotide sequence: TGCAGTGCTTTCAGCACAGGGGGCCAAAACATTCAGTACTTC.

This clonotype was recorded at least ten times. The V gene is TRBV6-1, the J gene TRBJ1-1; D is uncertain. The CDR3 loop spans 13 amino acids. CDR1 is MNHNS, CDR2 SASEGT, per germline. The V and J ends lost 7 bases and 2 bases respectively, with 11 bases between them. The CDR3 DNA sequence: TGTGCCAGCAAGAGACACTCTAACACTGAAGCTTTCTTT. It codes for CASKRHSNTEAFF.

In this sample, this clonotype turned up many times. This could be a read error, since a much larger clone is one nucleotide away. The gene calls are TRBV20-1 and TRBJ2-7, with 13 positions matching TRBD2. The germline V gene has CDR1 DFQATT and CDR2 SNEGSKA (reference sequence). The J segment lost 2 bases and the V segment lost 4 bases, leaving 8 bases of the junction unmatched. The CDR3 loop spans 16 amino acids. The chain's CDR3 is CSANGLAGVFAYEQYF. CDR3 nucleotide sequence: TGCAGTGCTAATGGACTAGCGGGAGTGTTCGCCTACGAGCAGTACTTC.

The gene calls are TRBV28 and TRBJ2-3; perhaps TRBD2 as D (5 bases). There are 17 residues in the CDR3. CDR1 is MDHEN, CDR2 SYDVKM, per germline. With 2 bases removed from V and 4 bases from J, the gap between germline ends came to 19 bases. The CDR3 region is CASSLEVATRDADTQYF. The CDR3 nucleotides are TGTGCCAGCAGTTTAGAAGTAGCTACTAGGGATGCAGATACGCAGTATTTT.

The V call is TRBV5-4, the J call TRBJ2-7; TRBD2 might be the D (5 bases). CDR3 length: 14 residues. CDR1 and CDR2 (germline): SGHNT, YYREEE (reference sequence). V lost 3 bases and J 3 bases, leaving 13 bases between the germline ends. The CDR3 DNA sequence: TGTGCCAGCAGCTCAGGACTGACAAACTACGAGCAGTACTTC. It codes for CASSSGLTNYEQYF.

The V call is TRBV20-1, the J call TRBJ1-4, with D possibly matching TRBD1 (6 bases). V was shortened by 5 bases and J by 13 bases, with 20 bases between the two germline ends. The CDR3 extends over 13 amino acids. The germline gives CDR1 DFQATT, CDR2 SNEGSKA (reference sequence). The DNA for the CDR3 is TGCAGTGCTCCGACCTACAGGGCATCCGGACTGTTTTTT. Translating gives CSAPTYRASGLFF.